One TCR beta chain is described in this entry. What it recognizes is unknown. At one end the junction does not follow the germline gene, possibly because of a read error. The data are from a study of response to subunit inactivated influenza vaccine. Study observations and caveats: New T cells are recruited in small numbers by each seasonal influenza vaccination, according to the authors' suggestion.

MiXCR, applied by TCRdb to the RT-PCR reads, yields one record per CDR3 protein. The sample contains 530,000 or so distinct CDR3 sequences, around 25% of which appear only once. The sequenced sample was CD4+ T cells sorted from PBMCs, obtained around 5 days after vaccination. The sequence was collected from a man aged 45 to 65 who received an inactivated influenza vaccine.

CDR3 in DNA: TGCGCCAGCCGCCAATTAATCGTAAGCACAGATACGCAGTATTTT. Translating it yields CASRQLIVSTDTQYF. The chain combines TRBV4-1 with TRBJ2-3; unclear D gene. CDR1 MGHRA and CDR2 YSYEKL come from the germline V gene. The CDR3 runs to 15 residues.